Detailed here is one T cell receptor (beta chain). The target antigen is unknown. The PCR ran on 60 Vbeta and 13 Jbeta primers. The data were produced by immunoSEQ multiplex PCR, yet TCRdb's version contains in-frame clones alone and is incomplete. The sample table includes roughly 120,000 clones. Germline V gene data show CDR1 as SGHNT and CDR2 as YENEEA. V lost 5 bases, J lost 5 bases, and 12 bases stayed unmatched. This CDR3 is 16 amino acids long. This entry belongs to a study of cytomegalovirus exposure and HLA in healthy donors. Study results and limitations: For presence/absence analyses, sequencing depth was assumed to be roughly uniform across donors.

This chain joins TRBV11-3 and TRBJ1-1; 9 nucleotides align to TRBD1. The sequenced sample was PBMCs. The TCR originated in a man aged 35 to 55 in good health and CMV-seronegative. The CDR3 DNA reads TGTGCCAGCAGCCAAGCCCGGACAGGGGAATATACTGAAGCTTTCTTT. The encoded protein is CASSQARTGEYTEAFF.